This TCR beta chain came from a study of blood T cell repertoires in COVID-19. Study-level background: COVID-19 samples collected from the United States, Italy and Spain covered acute and convalescent phases. PBMCs, B-cell-depleted T cells, or T cells were the source of the cDNA or gDNA that made up the material.

In this sample, this clone turned up a few times. Deletions cut 6 bases from V and 3 bases from J, with 6 bases between. The CDR3 consists of 13 residues. As originally analysed: Amplified reference gene primers provided the basis for estimating nucleated cell counts. TCRdb keeps only in-frame clones here, not all; method: immunoSEQ multiplex PCR. D and trimming were read from the DNA, whereas the V and J calls and clone size are those reported in that table. The sample includes fewer than 50,000 clones, roughly 84% of them seen just once. This receptor was taken from an elderly woman with acute or convalescent COVID-19. The rearrangement links TRBV12-3 or TRBV12-4 to TRBJ2-6; D unresolved. The sample comprised peripheral blood. The CDR3 reads CASSQVGANVLTF. CDR3 bases: TGTGCCAGCAGCCAGGTTGGGGCCAACGTCCTGACTTTC.